This entry lists 20 T cell receptor beta chains sequenced from one sample in a study of read filtering for tumor transcriptome and immune sequencing. This library used 300 to 500 ng RNA and molecular barcoded adaptors spanning alpha/delta and beta/gamma chains. TCRdb processed the reads anew with MiXCR; each CDR3 protein has one entry. Found here are tens of thousands of distinct CDR3 sequences, approximately 12% of them singletons; the top ten hold about 15%. Sequencing was carried out using a population of CD138-negative cells sorted from bone marrow. The receptors come from a donor at least 40 years old with multiple myeloma.

Details on this clonotype: Because the CDR3 is missing its conserved closing phenylalanine or tryptophan, this is likely a read error. J is TRBJ1-1 and V is TRBV12-3 or TRBV12-4; D possibly corresponds to TRBD1 (5 bases). V lost 3 bases, J lost 5 bases, and 13 bases lay in between. This CDR3 is built from 14 residues. CDR3 sequence (DNA): TGTGCCAGCAGTTTTGGCAGGGTGGGTACTGAAGCTTTCTCT. Translation gives CASSFGRVGTEAFS.

This clonotype has at least ten counts. The chain combines TRBV7-9 with TRBJ2-1, with D perhaps TRBD2 (5 bases). The CDR3 covers 16 residues. V was trimmed by 5 bases and J by 9 bases, leaving 23 bases between them. Germline CDR1 and CDR2: SEHNR and FQNEAQ (reference sequence). The CDR3 coding sequence is TGTGCCAGCAGCAATGACTATATCTGGTACCCCGCTGAGCAGTTCTTC. Encoded protein: CASSNDYIWYPAEQFF.

Note on this clonotype: A far bigger clonotype differs at one base, so this is likely a read error. The genes are TRBV7-2 and TRBJ2-1, with unresolved D. The CDR3 sequence is 15 residues long. Germline V gives CDR1 SGHTA, CDR2 FQGNSA. The CDR3 DNA is TGTGCCAGCAGCTTGTGGGAAAGCTCCTGCAATGAGCAGTTCTTC. As protein: CASSLWESSCNEQFF.

This clonotype was counted a few times. Just one base apart from a much larger clone, this may be a read error. The CDR3 loop reads CACSLVGQAGNEQFF. The CDR3 coding sequence is TGCGCCTGCAGCTTGGTGGGACAGGCGGGAAATGAGCAGTTCTTC. The chain uses TRBV5-1 and TRBJ2-1; 8 positions agree with TRBD1. This CDR3 is 15 amino acids long. Germline V CDR1 and CDR2: SGHRS, YFSETQ.

The table lists this clonotype with many counts. The rearrangement joins TRBV3-1 to TRBJ2-7, with 11 bases that match TRBD2. The CDR3 spans 18 residues. CDR1 and CDR2 from the germline V gene are LGHDT and YNNKEL (reference sequence). After removal of 4 bases from V and 6 bases from J, the junction contained 17 bases not matched to a gene. The CDR3 nucleotides are TGTGCCAGCAGCCTAAGCAATTCCCGAACTAGCGGGAGATTCGAGCAGTACTTC. This translates into CASSLSNSRTSGRFEQYF.

For this clonotype: Sequence at one end of the junction differs from germline and may be a read error. This chain links TRBV27 with TRBJ2-6; a weak D match, TRBD1 (5 bases). Germline CDR1 is MNHEY and CDR2 is SMNVEV (reference sequence). This CDR3 comprises 16 residues. The CDR3 bases are TGTGCCAGTAGTCCACCGTCTATCCCTGGGGCCAACGCCCTGACTTTC. Its protein is CASSPPSIPGANALTF.

This clonotype was picked up many times. The rearrangement joins TRBV9 to TRBJ2-2; TRBD2 might be the D (6 bases). Germline V lookup: CDR1 SGDLS, CDR2 YYNGEE. This CDR3 has 14 residues. V lost 2 bases and J 5 bases, leaving 10 bases between the germline ends. This CDR3 is CASSVGGDTGELFF. CDR3 nucleotide sequence: TGTGCCAGCAGCGTCGGGGGAGATACCGGGGAGCTGTTTTTT.

This clonotype occurred many times. This chain links TRBV5-1 with TRBJ2-2, with TRBD1 as a possible D gene (5 bases). Per the germline V gene, CDR1 is SGHRS and CDR2 is YFSETQ. The V gene lost 0 bases and the J gene lost 4 bases, with 16 bases spanning the gap. This CDR3 has 17 amino acids. The CDR3 loop reads CASSLGLDSYPTGELFF. The CDR3 DNA reads TGCGCCAGCAGCTTGGGCCTTGACAGCTATCCCACCGGGGAGCTGTTTTTT.

This clonotype has just a few counts. Since a much larger clone is just one base distant, this may be a read error. In this CDR3 the conserved last residue, phenylalanine or tryptophan, is missing, so a read error is likely. The chain carries TRBV18 and TRBJ2-1; 12 nucleotides align to TRBD2. There are 20 residues in the CDR3. Germline trimming cut 1 base from V and 0 bases from J; bases unmatched to any gene: 10. Germline V lookup: CDR1 KGHSH, CDR2 LQKENI. The CDR3 DNA follows: TGTGCCAGCTCACCACTAATAGCCACGGGACTAGCGGGCTCCTACAATGAGCAGTTCCTC. Translated, it gives CASSPLIATGLAGSYNEQFL.

This clonotype has a count of ten or more. J is TRBJ2-6 and V is TRBV4-1; D gene unclear. V lost 2 bases and J lost 2, with 7 bases in between. This CDR3 has 15 amino acids. Germline values: CDR1 MGHRA, CDR2 YSYEKL. CDR3: CASSQRIPGANVLTF. In nucleotides, the CDR3 is TGCGCCAGCAGCCAAAGGATACCTGGGGCCAACGTCCTGACTTTC.

This clonotype was counted many times. The J gene is TRBJ1-1, the V gene TRBV5-6, with D maybe TRBD1 (6 bases). Between the trimmed V and J ends, which lost 4 bases and 3 bases, there was a span of 13 bases. CDR3 length equals 14 residues. Germline CDR1 is SGHDT and CDR2 is YYEEEE. The CDR3 loop reads CASSPPTGYTEAFF. DNA for the CDR3: TGTGCCAGCAGCCCCCCGACAGGCTACACTGAAGCTTTCTTT.

Concerning this clonotype itself: This sequence is one base from a far larger clone and is likely a read error. The missing conserved phenylalanine or tryptophan at the end of this CDR3 makes a read error likely. The chain uses TRBV7-9 and TRBJ2-1; 8 nucleotides align to TRBD2. This CDR3 region has 15 residues. CDR1 is SEHNR, CDR2 FQNEAQ, per germline (reference sequence). Unmatched junction bases numbered 12, after V lost 6 bases and J lost 8 bases. This chain's CDR3 is CASRAIAGRSDEQFL. CDR3 bases: TGTGCCAGCAGGGCCATAGCGGGAAGAAGCGATGAGCAGTTCCTC.

The sample holds many counts of this clonotype. The chain combines TRBV5-1 with TRBJ2-3, with 9 bases identical to TRBD1. The CDR3 sequence is 16 residues long. V lost 2 bases to trimming and J lost 4 bases; unmatched junction nucleotides: 8. From germline, CDR1 is SGHRS and CDR2 YFSETQ. The CDR3 region has the DNA TGCGCCAGCAGCTTCGGACCGGGACAGGGAGCAGATACGCAGTATTTT. It encodes CASSFGPGQGADTQYF.

In the case of this clonotype: Since a much larger clone is just one base distant, this may be a read error. This chain connects TRBV7-9 to TRBJ2-7; TRBD2 is a possible D gene (6 bases). CDR1 and CDR2 from the germline V gene are SEHNR and FQNEAQ (reference sequence). CDR3 length: 15 amino acids. CDR3 coding DNA: TGTGCCAGCAGCTCCTTTCCTAGCGCTACCTACGGGCAGTACTTC. This codes for CASSSFPSATYGQYF.

This clonotype was counted ten times or more. This chain uses TRBV30 with TRBJ1-2; 12 bases map to TRBD1. Germline V CDR1 and CDR2: GTSNPN, SVGIG (reference sequence). The V gene end was trimmed by 3 bases and the J gene end by 8 bases; junction bases not matched to a gene: 10. The CDR3 runs to 15 residues. CDR3 residues: CAWSRSGQGARGYTF. The CDR3 region has the DNA TGTGCCTGGAGCCGATCGGGACAGGGGGCCCGGGGCTACACCTTC.

This clonotype was observed many times. The chain links TRBV4-1 to TRBJ2-1, with 10 bases lining up with TRBD1. The CDR3 loop spans 16 amino acids. Germline lookup yields CDR1 MGHRA and CDR2 YSYEKL. V lost 4 bases and J lost 9; bases outside the gene matches: 12. In nucleotides, the CDR3 is TGCGCCAGCAGCCCACTCGGGACAGGGGAGAACGGTGAGCAGTTCTTC. This translates into CASSPLGTGENGEQFF.

At least ten counts were recorded for this clonotype. The chain links TRBV20-1 to TRBJ1-1, with 10 bases lining up with TRBD1. The germline gives CDR1 DFQATT, CDR2 SNEGSKA (reference sequence). The CDR3 is made up of 13 amino acids. With V trimmed by 7 bases and J by 5 bases, 7 bases remained unmatched. CDR3 nucleotides: TGCAGTGGTCGGGACAGGGGATGGACTGAAGCTTTCTTT. Protein product: CSGRDRGWTEAFF.

This clonotype was picked up many times. V gene TRBV7-2 combines with J gene TRBJ2-5; D not resolved. V was trimmed by 8 bases and J by 4 bases, leaving 11 bases between them. The germline gives CDR1 SGHTA, CDR2 FQGNSA. The length of the CDR3 is 12 residues. CDR3 sequence (DNA): TGTGCCAGCGCTTCGGGCTCAGAGACCCAGTACTTC. The encoded protein is CASASGSETQYF.

Ten or more counts support this clonotype. The chain couples TRBV9 to TRBJ2-2; 11 nucleotides agree with TRBD2. The germline V gene encodes CDR1 SGDLS and CDR2 YYNGEE. V shed 4 bases and J 1 base; nucleotides not matched to a gene: 6. The CDR3 has 17 residues. The CDR3, as DNA: TGTGCCAGCAGCCCCTATGGACTAGCGGGGAACACCGGGGAGCTGTTTTTT. This sequence encodes CASSPYGLAGNTGELFF. Together with reference TRBV9 and TRBJ2-2, the CDR3 gives the full variable domain: DSGVTQTPKHLITATGQRVTLRCSPRSGDLSVYWYQQSLDQGLQFLIQYYNGEERAKGNILERFSAQQFPDLHSELNLSSLELGDSALYFCASSPYGLAGNTGELFFGEGSRLTVL.

In this sample, this clonotype turned up once. This sequence may be a read error, since a much larger clone differs from it by one base. The chain links TRBV3-1 to TRBJ2-6; D is perhaps TRBD1 (6 bases). This CDR3 contains 17 residues. CDR1 LGHDT and CDR2 YNNKEL come from the germline V gene (reference sequence). DNA of the CDR3: TGTGCCGGCAGCCCATCGCAGGGGTCCTCTGGGGCCAACGTCCTGACTTTC. This sequence encodes CAGSPSQGSSGANVLTF.